Listed below are T cell receptor beta chains from one sample, sequenced in a study of blood T cell repertoires in COVID-19. Sequenced by immunoSEQ multiplex PCR; TCRdb stores in-frame clones only, minus some. This repertoire shows under 200,000 clones, nearly 90% found once; its top ten account for under 25%. Sequencing used peripheral blood. The receptors come from a man in his 60s with active or convalescent COVID-19. The CDR3 runs from the conserved cysteine through the conserved F or W. The order of the fields is J gene, V gene, clone size, D gene, CDR3 protein, CDR3 DNA. The D gene is left open where the match is weak. The size entry is marked missing in some rows and otherwise reads once, few, many or a size class.

TRBJ1-6 | TRBV19 | . | . | CASSPREGFNSPLHF | TGTGCCAGTAGCCCAAGGGAGGGTTTCAATTCACCCCTCCACTTT
TRBJ2-3 | TRBV20-1 | . | . | CSASPSHRQSTDTQYF | TGCAGTGCTAGTCCTTCGCACAGGCAGAGCACAGATACGCAGTATTTT
TRBJ2-1 | TRBV7-3 | . | TRBD2 | CASSPPGTSGRNEQFF | TGTGCCAGCAGCCCCCCTGGGACTAGCGGGAGGAATGAGCAGTTCTTC
TRBJ2-5 | TRBV5-5 | . | . | CASSLEDGGTQYF | TGTGCCAGCAGCTTGGAGGACGGGGGGACCCAGTACTTC
TRBJ1-2 | TRBV11-2 | . | TRBD1 | CASSANPGQGASYGYTF | TGTGCCAGCAGCGCAAACCCGGGACAGGGGGCTAGCTATGGCTACACCTTC
TRBJ2-7 | TRBV4-1 | few | . | CASSHDISYEQYF | TGCGCCAGCAGCCACGACATTTCCTACGAGCAGTACTTC
TRBJ2-2 | TRBV5-1 | . | TRBD1 | CASSLRQGKPGELFF | TGCGCCAGCAGCTTAAGACAGGGAAAACCCGGGGAGCTGTTTTTT
TRBJ1-3 | TRBV7-9 | . | . | CASSRGFAGNTIYF | TGTGCCAGCAGTCGGGGGTTCGCTGGAAACACCATATATTTT
TRBJ1-1 | TRBV4-1 | few | . | CASSLTENTEAFF | TGCGCCAGCAGCCTAACAGAGAACACTGAAGCTTTCTTT
TRBJ2-3 | TRBV5-1 | . | TRBD1 | CASSLGGQGQATQYF | TGCGCCAGCAGCTTGGGGGGACAGGGACAGGCTACGCAGTATTTT
TRBJ1-3 | TRBV6-5 | medium-sized | . | CASSYSRVNGGNTIYF | TGTGCCAGCAGTTACTCGAGGGTAAACGGTGGAAACACCATATATTTT
TRBJ1-3 | TRBV9 | . | . | CASSRGGADTIYF | TGTGCCAGCAGTCGCGGGGGGGCGGACACCATATATTTT
TRBJ2-1 | TRBV10-3 | once | TRBD1 | CAISGGTGGYNEQFF | TGTGCCATCAGTGGGGGAACAGGGGGATACAATGAGCAGTTCTTC
TRBJ2-1 | TRBV29-1 | . | TRBD2 | CSVEDIAGGGYNEQFF | TGCAGCGTTGAAGATATCGCGGGGGGTGGCTACAATGAGCAGTTCTTC
TRBJ1-2 | TRBV20-1 | . | . | CSASFEGMEGYTF | TGCAGTGCTAGTTTCGAGGGAATGGAGGGCTACACCTTC
TRBJ2-7 | TRBV6-5 | . | . | CASSYSGQGRHEQYF | TGTGCCAGCAGTTACTCCGGGCAGGGTCGACACGAGCAGTACTTC
TRBJ1-2 | TRBV7-2 | few | TRBD1 | CASSSDRPTYGYTF | TGTGCCAGCAGCTCGGACAGGCCCACCTATGGCTACACCTTC
TRBJ2-3 | TRBV7-8 | . | TRBD2 | CASSLETSGGPSTDTQYF | TGTGCCAGCAGCTTAGAGACTAGCGGGGGCCCTAGCACAGATACGCAGTATTTT
TRBJ2-2 | TRBV6-1 | . | TRBD1 | CASSDSAQGARTGELFF | TGTGCCAGCAGTGATAGTGCCCAGGGGGCGCGAACCGGGGAGCTGTTTTTT
TRBJ1-2 | TRBV9 | once | . | CASSARGKGDYGYTF | TGTGCCAGCAGCGCCAGGGGCAAGGGGGACTATGGCTACACCTTC
TRBJ2-3 | TRBV7-6 | once | TRBD2 | CASSLVPPYGGADTQYF | TGTGCCAGCAGCTTAGTCCCACCATACGGGGGGGCAGATACGCAGTATTTT
TRBJ1-5 | TRBV10-1 | . | TRBD1 | CASSETNNRGQPQHF | TGCGCCAGCAGTGAGACAAATAACAGGGGTCAGCCCCAGCATTTT
TRBJ2-5 | TRBV5-1 | . | TRBD2 | CASSHKNPTSGGRQETQYF | TGCGCCAGCAGCCATAAAAACCCCACTAGCGGGGGACGCCAAGAGACCCAGTACTTC
TRBJ1-1 | TRBV19 | . | TRBD1 | CASSGDRMTTEAFF | TGTGCCAGTAGTGGGGACAGGATGACCACTGAAGCTTTCTTT
TRBJ1-4 | TRBV5-6 | few | . | CASSSWGGSNEKLFF | TGTGCCAGCAGCTCTTGGGGAGGGAGTAATGAAAAACTGTTTTTT
TRBJ2-7 | TRBV7-8 | . | . | CASSFRFQLGAEQYF | TGTGCCAGCAGCTTCCGATTTCAGTTGGGGGCCGAGCAGTACTTC
TRBJ1-2 | TRBV19 | . | TRBD1 | CASRGQGSSGYGYTF | TGTGCCAGTAGGGGACAGGGTTCATCCGGCTATGGCTACACCTTC
TRBJ1-1 | TRBV7-8 | . | . | CASSLAPGGFNTEAFF | TGTGCCAGCAGCTTAGCCCCGGGCGGGTTTAACACTGAAGCTTTCTTT
TRBJ1-2 | TRBV10-2 | . | . | CASQRGIYSGYTF | TGCGCCAGCCAACGCGGAATATATTCTGGCTACACCTTC
TRBJ1-1 | TRBV2 | . | TRBD1 | CASSGQGAMNTEAFF | TGTGCCAGCAGTGGACAGGGGGCCATGAACACTGAAGCTTTCTTT
TRBJ2-3 | TRBV3-1/TRBV3-2 | . | . | CASSSTTSNPTNTQYF | TGTGCCAGCAGCTCAACTACTAGTAACCCCACAAATACGCAGTATTTT
TRBJ2-2 | TRBV4-1 | once | . | CASSPAGTNTGELFF | TGCGCCAGCAGCCCCGCGGGAACGAACACCGGGGAGCTGTTTTTT
TRBJ2-3 | TRBV2 | few | TRBD1 | CASSEQGVGTDTQYF | TGTGCCAGCAGTGAACAGGGGGTAGGCACAGATACGCAGTATTTT
TRBJ1-5 | TRBV5-6 | . | . | CASSLTGNPNQPQHF | TGTGCCAGCAGCTTGACCGGGAACCCGAATCAGCCCCAGCATTTT
TRBJ2-1 | TRBV9 | . | TRBD1 | CASSAGTGGVEQFF | TGTGCCAGCAGCGCCGGGACAGGGGGGGTTGAGCAGTTCTTC
TRBJ2-7 | TRBV18 | . | . | CASSPGTGNYEQYF | TGTGCCAGCTCACCGGGTACCGGGAACTACGAGCAGTACTTC
TRBJ1-4 | TRBV2 | . | TRBD1 | CASIGTGAEKLFF | TGTGCCAGCATCGGGACAGGGGCTGAAAAACTGTTTTTT
TRBJ1-2 | TRBV19 | . | TRBD1 | CASSIRQGARYGYTF | TGTGCCAGTAGTATTCGACAGGGGGCACGCTATGGCTACACCTTC
TRBJ2-7 | TRBV19 | . | TRBD1 | CATGQTYEQYF | TGTGCCACGGGACAGACCTACGAGCAGTACTTC
TRBJ2-3 | TRBV7-2 | . | TRBD2 | CASSLSGGAPSTQYF | TGTGCCAGCAGCTTAAGCGGGGGGGCCCCGAGTACGCAGTATTTT
TRBJ2-5 | TRBV5-4 | . | . | CASSSKGEETQYF | TGTGCCAGCAGCTCTAAAGGAGAAGAGACCCAGTACTTC
TRBJ2-3 | TRBV27 | . | TRBD2 | CASSSSRTSGGPTDTQYF | TGTGCCAGCAGTTCCTCTCGGACTAGCGGGGGACCCACAGATACGCAGTATTTT
TRBJ1-2 | TRBV4-2 | few | . | CASSQPADRANYGYTF | TGTGCCAGCAGCCAACCTGCCGACAGAGCTAACTATGGCTACACCTTC
TRBJ2-1 | TRBV24-1 | once | TRBD1 | CATSEPGTGKGNEQFF | TGTGCCACCAGTGAGCCCGGGACAGGGAAGGGCAATGAGCAGTTCTTC
TRBJ1-6 | TRBV12-3/TRBV12-4 | . | . | CASRGGLGPLHF | TGTGCCAGCAGGGGGGGGTTGGGGCCCCTCCACTTT
TRBJ1-1 | TRBV6-5 | . | . | CASSYSLNTEAFF | TGTGCCAGCAGTTACTCGTTAAACACTGAAGCTTTCTTT
TRBJ1-6 | TRBV5-4 | . | . | CASSSSRGQNSPLHF | TGTGCCAGCAGCTCAAGTCGTGGACAGAATTCACCCCTCCACTTT
TRBJ1-4 | TRBV9 | few | TRBD1 | CASSADTGTGREKLFF | TGTGCCAGCAGCGCCGATACCGGGACAGGGAGGGAAAAACTGTTTTTT
TRBJ2-1 | TRBV7-9 | once | . | CASSPGNTYNEQFF | TGTGCCAGCAGCCCAGGCAATACCTACAATGAGCAGTTCTTC
TRBJ1-2 | TRBV21-1 | few | . | CASRGRARTGNYGYTF | TGTGCCAGCAGAGGGCGGGCGAGGACAGGTAACTATGGCTACACCTTC
TRBJ2-4 | TRBV6-5 | . | TRBD2 | CASSLNLAGGRVF | TGTGCCAGCAGTCTGAACCTAGCGGGGGGGCGAGTCTTC